A selection of T cell receptor beta chains follows, all from one sample in a study of radiation and T cells in renal cell carcinoma. Libraries were prepared by immunoSEQ multiplex PCR; TCRdb keeps only in-frame clonotypes and omits some of them. The data contain around 120,000 clones, 81% of them singletons. Sequenced here: blood, sampled from a patient whose treatment included radiotherapy and nephrectomy. These receptors all stem from a woman aged 55-69 years with renal cell carcinoma. CDR3s include the opening cysteine and the closing phenylalanine or tryptophan. D genes are given only for firm matches. The listing skips clone size in some rows; elsewhere it reads once, few, many or a size class.

d_call clone_size j_call v_call cdr3_nt cdr3_aa
TRBD1 . TRBJ2-7 TRBV28 TGTGCCAGCAGTTTACGGGACAGGGTAAACTACGAGCAGTACTTC CASSLRDRVNYEQYF
. . TRBJ2-5 TRBV5-4 TGTGCCAGCAGCTTGCCCAGTACGCAGACCCAGTACTTC CASSLPSTQTQYF
. once TRBJ2-5 TRBV19 TGTGCCAGTAGTGCTTGGGACTCTGGGGGAGAGACCCAGTACTTC CASSAWDSGGETQYF
. . TRBJ1-1 TRBV5-1 TGCGCCAGCAGCATGGACGTTTGGAACACTGAAGCTTTCTTT CASSMDVWNTEAFF
. . TRBJ2-7 TRBV13 TGTGCCAGCCTCCTGACAGACTCCTACGAGCAGTACTTC CASLLTDSYEQYF
. . TRBJ2-1 TRBV5-1 TGCGCCAGCAGCTTGGGGCTAGCGTACCACAATGAGCAGTTCTTC CASSLGLAYHNEQFF
TRBD1 . TRBJ1-5 TRBV7-3 TGTGCCAGCAGCGCTACAGGGGGTGGCAATCAGCCCCAGCATTTT CASSATGGGNQPQHF
TRBD1 . TRBJ1-1 TRBV7-3 TGTGCCAGCAGCTACTCCGGACAGGGGAACACTGAAGCTTTCTTT CASSYSGQGNTEAFF
. many TRBJ2-7 TRBV5-5 TGTGCCAGCAGCTTGGTTCTAGCGGAGCAGTACTTC CASSLVLAEQYF
. . TRBJ2-7 TRBV14 TGTGCCAGCAGGCTTTCCGGGAACCCATACGAGCAGTACTTC CASRLSGNPYEQYF
TRBD1 few TRBJ2-1 TRBV29-1 TGCAGCGTCTCCGACAGGGGGGAGCAGTTCTTC CSVSDRGEQFF
. . TRBJ1-2 TRBV19 TGTGCCAGTAGTATAGAAGGACAGTCTTATGGCTACACCTTC CASSIEGQSYGYTF
TRBD2 once TRBJ2-7 TRBV10-2 TGCGCCAGCACCGGCGGACTAGTCTACGAGCAGTACTTC CASTGGLVYEQYF
. . TRBJ2-7 TRBV5-1 TGCGCCAGTTGCCCGGGACCGGGTCCCTACGAGCAGTACTTC CASCPGPGPYEQYF
. . TRBJ1-6 TRBV5-1 TGCGCCAGCAGCTTCGGCCTCACTTCTAATTCACCCCTCCACTTT CASSFGLTSNSPLHF
TRBD2 once TRBJ2-7 TRBV6-6 TGTGCCAGCAGTTACTCTCTCGGGGGGGTGTACGAGCAGTACTTC CASSYSLGGVYEQYF
TRBD1 . TRBJ1-1 TRBV5-4 TGTGCCAGCAGCACTGGACAGGGGATGAACACTGAAGCTTTCTTT CASSTGQGMNTEAFF
. . TRBJ2-3 TRBV5-1 TGCGCCAGCAGCTTTTCGGCAGATACGCAGTATTTT CASSFSADTQYF
TRBD2 once TRBJ2-1 TRBV27 TGTGCCAGCAGTATGACTAGCGGGGGGCACTATGAGCAGTTCTTC CASSMTSGGHYEQFF
. . TRBJ1-2 TRBV5-8 TGTGCCAGCAGCTTGGAGATGGGCGTGGACTATGGCTACACCTTC CASSLEMGVDYGYTF
. once TRBJ2-5 TRBV10-3 TGTGCCATCAGTGCCTATGGAGAGACCCAGTACTTC CAISAYGETQYF
. . TRBJ1-1 TRBV7-2 TGTGCCAGCAGCTTAGGAGATGGGAACACTGAAGCTTTCTTT CASSLGDGNTEAFF
. . TRBJ1-2 TRBV5-4 TGTGCCAGCAGCCCGGGGATTTCTGACTATGGCTACACCTTC CASSPGISDYGYTF
. once TRBJ2-1 TRBV7-6 TGTGCCAGCGGTGACGGGGGCGCCTACAATGAGCAGTTCTTC CASGDGGAYNEQFF
. . TRBJ2-2 TRBV21-1 TGTGCCAGCAGCAAAGTATGCCCAGCGGGAGGTACCGGGGAGCTGTTTTTT CASSKVCPAGGTGELFF
. . TRBJ1-2 TRBV2 TGTGCCAGCAGTGAAGAGACGGACTATGGCTACACCTTC CASSEETDYGYTF
TRBD2 . TRBJ2-3 TRBV28 TGTGCCAGCAGCCGGGTACTAGCGGGGGGGCCGAGCACAGATACGCAGTATTTT CASSRVLAGGPSTDTQYF
. . TRBJ2-1 TRBV5-6 TGTGCCAGCAGCTTGTTACAGGGAGCCTACAATGAGCAGTTCTTC CASSLLQGAYNEQFF
. few TRBJ2-1 TRBV9 TGTGCCAGCAGCGTCCGAGTGGGGGAACTAGCCGAGCTTTTCTTC CASSVRVGELAELFF
TRBD1 . TRBJ1-3 TRBV28 TGTGCCAGCAGCTTGGCCGCCGGGACAGGCTCTGGAAACACCATATATTTT CASSLAAGTGSGNTIYF
TRBD1 few TRBJ1-1 TRBV27 TGTGCCAGCAGCTTGGGACAGGTGAACACTGAAGCTTTCTTT CASSLGQVNTEAFF
TRBD1 . TRBJ2-5 TRBV5-4 TGTGCCAGCAGCTTCCGGGACAGGGGGGCCGAGACCCAGTACTTC CASSFRDRGAETQYF
TRBD1 . TRBJ1-6 TRBV28 TGTGCCAGCAGCGATACAGGGGGGATTAGGAACCTCCACTTT CASSDTGGIRNLHF
TRBD1 . TRBJ2-3 TRBV5-4 TGTGCCAGCAGCTTGGCAGGGGGCTCAACAGATACGCAGTATTTT CASSLAGGSTDTQYF
. . TRBJ1-1 TRBV11-2 TGTGCCAGCAGAAGTCCTAATTCGAACGCTGAAGCTTTCTTT CASRSPNSNAEAFF
. . TRBJ1-1 TRBV6-6 TGTGCCAGCAGCAAACTTGAAGCTTTCTTT CASSKLEAFF
. . TRBJ2-6 TRBV10-3 TGTGCCATCAGGGCCACCTCTGGGGCCAACGTCCTGACTTTC CAIRATSGANVLTF
. once TRBJ1-4 TRBV15 TGTGCCACCAGCAGAGTAGGAACTAATGAAAAACTGTTTTTT CATSRVGTNEKLFF
. . TRBJ1-4 TRBV7-6 TGTGCCAGCAGCTTTTCAGTTGAGGGTGAAAAACTGTTTTTT CASSFSVEGEKLFF
. . TRBJ1-2 TRBV15 TGTGCCACCAGCAGAGATCACGGTGGGTATGGCTACACCTTC CATSRDHGGYGYTF
TRBD1 . TRBJ1-3 TRBV7-9 TGTGCCAGCAGCCACGCAGGGGGACAGGGTTTGACTGGAAACACCATATATTTT CASSHAGGQGLTGNTIYF
. . TRBJ2-1 TRBV4-1 TGCGCCAGCAGATTAGGGAGGGGGTATGAGCAGTTCTTC CASRLGRGYEQFF
. . TRBJ1-2 TRBV19 TGTGCCAGTACCCTAGGGAGGGGCTATGGCTACACCTTC CASTLGRGYGYTF